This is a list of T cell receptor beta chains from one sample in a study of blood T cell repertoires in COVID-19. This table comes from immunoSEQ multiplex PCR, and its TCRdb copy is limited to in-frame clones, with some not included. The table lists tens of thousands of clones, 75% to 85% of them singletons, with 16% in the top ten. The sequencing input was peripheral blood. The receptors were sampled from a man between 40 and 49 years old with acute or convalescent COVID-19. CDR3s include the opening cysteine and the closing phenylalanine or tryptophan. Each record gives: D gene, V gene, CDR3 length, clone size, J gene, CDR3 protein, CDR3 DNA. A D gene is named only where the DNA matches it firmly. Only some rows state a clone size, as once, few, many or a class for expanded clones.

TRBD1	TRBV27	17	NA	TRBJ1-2	CASSSPGQGQLSDGYTF	TGTGCCAGCAGTAGTCCGGGACAGGGCCAACTTTCGGATGGCTACACCTTC
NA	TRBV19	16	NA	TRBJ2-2	CASTGVNLGDTGELFF	TGTGCCAGTACGGGGGTTAATCTGGGTGACACCGGGGAGCTGTTTTTT
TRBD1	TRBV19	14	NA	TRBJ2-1	CASSIRQGANEQFF	TGTGCCAGTAGTATAAGACAGGGGGCAAATGAGCAGTTCTTC
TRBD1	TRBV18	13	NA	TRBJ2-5	CASSRGQGETQYF	TGTGCCAGCTCTCGAGGACAGGGTGAGACCCAGTACTTC
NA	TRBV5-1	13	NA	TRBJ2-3	CASSASSGDTQYF	TGCGCCAGCAGCGCGTCATCGGGAGATACGCAGTATTTT
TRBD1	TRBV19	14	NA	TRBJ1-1	CASSPKDRVVEAFF	TGTGCCAGTAGTCCGAAGGACAGGGTGGTTGAAGCTTTCTTT
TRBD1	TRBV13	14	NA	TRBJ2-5	CASSRTGKQETQYF	TGTGCCAGCAGCCGGACAGGGAAACAAGAGACCCAGTACTTC
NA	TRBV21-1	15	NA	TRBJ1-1	CASSPVTQTNTEAFF	TGTGCCAGCAGCCCCGTCACACAGACGAACACTGAAGCTTTCTTT
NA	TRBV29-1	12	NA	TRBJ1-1	CSVAWGGTEAFF	TGCAGCGTTGCCTGGGGAGGCACTGAAGCTTTCTTT
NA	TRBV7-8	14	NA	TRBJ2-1	CASSFQGQQGEQFF	TGTGCCAGCAGCTTCCAGGGACAACAGGGTGAGCAGTTCTTC
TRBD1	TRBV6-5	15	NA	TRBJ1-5	CASSYSTGGSQPQHF	TGTGCCAGCAGTTACTCGACAGGGGGGAGTCAGCCCCAGCATTTT
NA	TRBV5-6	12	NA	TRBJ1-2	CASSALNYGYTF	TGTGCCAGCAGTGCGCTTAACTATGGCTACACCTTC
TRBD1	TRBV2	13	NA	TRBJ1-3	CASVWDRGNTIYF	TGTGCCAGCGTCTGGGACAGGGGAAACACCATATATTTT
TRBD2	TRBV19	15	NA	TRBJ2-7	CASSVTSGRKYEQYF	TGTGCCAGTAGTGTCACTAGCGGGAGAAAATACGAGCAGTACTTC
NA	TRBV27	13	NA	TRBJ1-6	CASSFRGVSPLHF	TGTGCCAGCAGTTTCAGGGGTGTTTCACCCCTCCACTTT
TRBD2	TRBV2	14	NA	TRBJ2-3	CASSGGRKTDTQYF	TGTGCCAGCAGTGGCGGGAGAAAGACAGATACGCAGTATTTT
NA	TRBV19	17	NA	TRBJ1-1	CASSAPGEGSWNTEAFF	TGTGCCAGTAGCGCCCCGGGAGAGGGAAGTTGGAACACTGAAGCTTTCTTT
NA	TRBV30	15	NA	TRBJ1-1	CAWSPPVSGVTEAFF	TGTGCCTGGAGTCCCCCGGTGTCGGGAGTCACTGAAGCTTTCTTT
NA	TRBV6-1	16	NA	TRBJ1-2	CASSEVTSGRAGGYTF	TGTGCCAGCAGTGAAGTAACTAGTGGCCGGGCGGGTGGCTACACCTTC
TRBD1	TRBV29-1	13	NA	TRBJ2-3	CSVSGTGPDTQYF	TGCAGCGTTTCCGGGACAGGGCCCGATACGCAGTATTTT
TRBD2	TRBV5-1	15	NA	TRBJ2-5	CASSPSGGREETQYF	TGCGCCAGCAGTCCAAGCGGGGGTCGCGAAGAGACCCAGTACTTC
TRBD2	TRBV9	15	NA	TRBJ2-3	CASSRLAASTDTQYF	TGTGCCAGCAGCAGACTAGCGGCGAGCACAGATACGCAGTATTTT
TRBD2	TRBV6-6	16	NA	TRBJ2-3	CASSSTSGIYTDTQYF	TGTGCCAGCAGTTCCACTAGCGGGATCTACACAGATACGCAGTATTTT
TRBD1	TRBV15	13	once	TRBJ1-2	CATGDRGSGGYTF	TGTGCCACCGGTGACAGGGGCAGCGGTGGCTACACCTTC
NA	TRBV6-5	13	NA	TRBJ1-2	CASRQDLNYGYTF	TGTGCCAGCAGGCAGGACTTGAACTATGGCTACACCTTC
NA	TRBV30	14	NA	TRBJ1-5	CAWSLTGGVQPQHF	TGTGCCTGGAGTCTGACCGGGGGGGTTCAGCCCCAGCATTTT
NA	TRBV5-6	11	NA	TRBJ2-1	CASSRLDEQFF	TGTGCCAGCAGCCGACTAGATGAGCAGTTCTTC
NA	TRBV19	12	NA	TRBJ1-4	CASSSGFEKLFF	TGTGCCAGTAGTTCCGGGTTTGAAAAACTGTTTTTT